This TCR beta chain was observed in a study of CD8 T cells in ankylosing spondylitis. This clonotype was seen a few times. TCRdb passed the 5' RACE reads through MiXCR, listing each CDR3 protein once. Of about 240,000 distinct CDR3 sequences listed, 8.6% are singletons. The CDR3 extends over 11 amino acids. V lost 4 bases, J lost 12 bases, and 5 bases stayed unmatched. The germline gives CDR1 SGHKS, CDR2 YYEKEE (reference sequence). This receptor was identified in a male donor with ankylosing spondylitis or in good health (not recorded which). Sequenced: blood, either unsorted or a sorted T cell fraction (not recorded which). The rearrangement links TRBV5-5 to TRBJ2-7; 9 nucleotides match TRBD1. CDR3 loop: CASSPLTGGYF. For the CDR3, the DNA is TGTGCCAGCAGCCCGCTGACAGGGGGGTACTTC.